This T cell receptor beta chain is from a study of blood T cell repertoires in COVID-19. Background on the study: Collection of acute and convalescent COVID-19 samples took place in the United States, Italy and Spain. The analysed material was cDNA or gDNA that came from T cells, B-cell-depleted T cells, or PBMCs.

The CDR3 sequence is 13 residues long. V dropped 8 bases and J dropped 1; count of bases not matched to a gene: 4. Germline assignment: CDR1 MDHEN and CDR2 SYDVKM. Authors' processing steps: Amplification with reference gene primers provided the estimates of nucleated cell counts. The table came from immunoSEQ multiplex PCR; TCRdb's copy has only in-frame clones and leaves some out. From that table come the V and J calls and clone size; the DNA was used to work out D and trimming. The sample has about 210,000 clones; 92% are singletons. This clone was counted between two and nine times. Sequenced input: peripheral blood. The V gene is TRBV28, the J gene TRBJ1-1, with TRBD1 matching over 7 bases. The receptor comes from a man aged 25-40 years with acute or convalescent COVID-19. The CDR3 is CASSQGWNTEAFF. The CDR3 bases are TGTGCCAGCTCACAGGGGTGGAACACTGAAGCTTTCTTT. Filled out from reference TRBV28 and TRBJ1-1, the complete variable domain reads DVKVTQSSRYLVKRTGEKVFLECVQDMDHENMFWYRQDPGLGLRLIYFSYDVKMKEKGDIPEGYSVSREKKERFSLILESASTNQTSMYLCASSQGWNTEAFFGQGTRLTVV.